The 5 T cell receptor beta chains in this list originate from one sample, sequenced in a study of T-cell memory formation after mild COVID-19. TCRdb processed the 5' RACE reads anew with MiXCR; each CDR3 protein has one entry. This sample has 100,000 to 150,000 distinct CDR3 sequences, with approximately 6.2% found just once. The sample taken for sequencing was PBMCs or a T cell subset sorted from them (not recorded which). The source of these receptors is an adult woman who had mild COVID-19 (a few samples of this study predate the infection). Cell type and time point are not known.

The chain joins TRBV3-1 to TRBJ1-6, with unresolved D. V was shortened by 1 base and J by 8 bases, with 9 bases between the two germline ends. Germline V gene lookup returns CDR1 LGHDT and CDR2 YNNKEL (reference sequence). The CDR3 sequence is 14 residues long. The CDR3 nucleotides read TGTGCCAGCAGCCAAGGCGTACGGGATTCACCCCTCCACTTT. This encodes CASSQGVRDSPLHF.

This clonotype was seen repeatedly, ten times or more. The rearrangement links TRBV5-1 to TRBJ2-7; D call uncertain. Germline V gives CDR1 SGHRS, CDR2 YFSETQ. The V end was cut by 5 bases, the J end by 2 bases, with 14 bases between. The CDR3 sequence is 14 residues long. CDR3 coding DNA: TGCGCCAGCAGACTCAACTTTGGGACCTACGAGCAGTACTTC. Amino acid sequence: CASRLNFGTYEQYF.

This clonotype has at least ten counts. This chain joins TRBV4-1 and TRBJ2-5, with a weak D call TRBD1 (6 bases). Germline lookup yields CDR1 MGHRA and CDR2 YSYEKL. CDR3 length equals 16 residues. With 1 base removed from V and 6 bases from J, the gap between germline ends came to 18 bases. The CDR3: CASSQAPAGQGKTQYF. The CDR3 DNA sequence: TGCGCCAGCAGCCAAGCCCCCGCTGGTCAGGGGAAGACCCAGTACTTC.

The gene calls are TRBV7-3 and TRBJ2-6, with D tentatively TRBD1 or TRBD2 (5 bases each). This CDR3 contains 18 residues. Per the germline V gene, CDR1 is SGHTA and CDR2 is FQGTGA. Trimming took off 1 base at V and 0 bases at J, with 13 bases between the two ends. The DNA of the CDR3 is TGTGCCAGCAGCTTAATGACGGTGGGGGTCTCTGGGGCCAACGTCCTGACTTTC. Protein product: CASSLMTVGVSGANVLTF.

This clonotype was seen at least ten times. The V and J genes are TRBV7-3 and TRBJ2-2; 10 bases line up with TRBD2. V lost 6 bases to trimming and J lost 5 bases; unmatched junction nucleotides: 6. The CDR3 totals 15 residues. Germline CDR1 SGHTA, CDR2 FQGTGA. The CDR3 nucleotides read TGTGCCAGCAGGACGGGGACTAGCGAAACCGGGGAGCTGTTTTTT. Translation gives CASRTGTSETGELFF.